The 25 T cell receptor beta chains listed next were all sequenced from one sample in a study of T cell responses to AZD1222 COVID-19 vaccine. Profiling relied on immunoSEQ multiplex PCR, and the TCRdb table lists in-frame clones only, not all of them. This table has under 150,000 clones, approximately 94% appearing once. Sequenced material: peripheral blood, taken on day 0 of AZD1222 vaccination. The receptors stem from an adult in good health.

The chain recombines TRBV7-6 with TRBJ2-2, with D hard to call. V was shortened by 3 bases and J by 5 bases, with 10 bases between the two germline ends. Germline CDR1 and CDR2: SGHVS and FNYEAQ. The CDR3 runs 14 residues. DNA of the CDR3: TGTGCCAGCAGCTTGGGCCCGGAGACCGGGGAGCTGTTTTTT. Its protein product is CASSLGPETGELFF.

This chain connects TRBV7-9 to TRBJ2-7, with 8 bases matching TRBD1. CDR1 SEHNR and CDR2 FQNEAQ come from the germline V gene (reference sequence). The CDR3 covers 14 residues. V was pared by 5 bases and J by 2 bases, with 5 bases of the junction left unmatched. The CDR3: CASSPWDRPYEQYF. CDR3 DNA: TGTGCCAGCAGCCCGTGGGACAGGCCCTACGAGCAGTACTTC.

The rearrangement links TRBV11-2 to TRBJ1-3; the D gene is possibly TRBD1 (5 bases). Trimming shortened V by 5 bases and J by 0 bases, and 14 bases separated the two germline ends. Germline V gives CDR1 SGHAT, CDR2 FQNNGV. CDR3 length: 16 residues. The CDR3 sequence: CASSPSKDSSGNTIYF. The CDR3 DNA sequence: TGTGCCAGCAGCCCGTCAAAAGACAGCTCTGGAAACACCATATATTTT.

V usage is TRBV18 and J usage is TRBJ1-5; D gene unclear. V was shortened by 4 bases and J by 9 bases, with 13 bases between the two germline ends. The CDR3 length is 13 residues. Per the germline V gene, CDR1 is KGHSH and CDR2 is LQKENI. DNA for the CDR3: TGTGCCAGCTCACTGAAGCAAATCACGCCCCAGCATTTT. It codes for CASSLKQITPQHF. The variable domain in full, completed from reference TRBV18 and TRBJ1-5, reads NAGVMQNPRHLVRRRGQEARLRCSPMKGHSHVYWYRQLPEEGLKFMVYLQKENIIDESGMPKERFSAEFPKEGPSILRIQQVVRGDSAAYFCASSLKQITPQHFGDGTRLSIL.

The rearrangement links TRBV11-1 to TRBJ2-3; 14 nucleotides align to TRBD2. V shed 0 bases, J shed 5 bases, and the junction held 4 bases outside the gene matches. In germline, CDR1 is SGHAT, CDR2 FQDESV (reference sequence). This CDR3 contains 17 residues. The DNA of the CDR3 is TGTGCCAGCAGCTTAGCCGGGACTAGCGGGAGAAGAGATACGCAGTATTTT. Its translation is CASSLAGTSGRRDTQYF.

V and J are TRBV19 and TRBJ1-3, with a tentative D call TRBD1 (5 bases). CDR3 length: 14 residues. Germline assignment: CDR1 LNHDA and CDR2 SQIVND (reference sequence). V was cut by 10 bases and J by 2 bases, with 15 bases left in between. CDR3 in DNA: TGTGCCACCACCTCGACAGTTACTGGAAACACCATATATTTT. It specifies CATTSTVTGNTIYF.

The gene calls are TRBV6-2 or TRBV6-3 and TRBJ2-3; D may be TRBD1 (6 bases). Germline assignment: CDR1 MNHEY and CDR2 SVGEGT. The CDR3 is 15 residues long. With 6 bases removed from V and 7 bases from J, the gap between germline ends came to 20 bases. CDR3 sequence: CASRPNREYRNTQYF. CDR3 bases: TGTGCCAGCAGACCTAACAGGGAGTATAGAAATACGCAGTATTTT.

The J gene is TRBJ2-4, the V gene TRBV11-2; the match to TRBD2 covers 12 bases. This CDR3 comprises 14 residues. The V segment lost 4 bases and the J segment 8 bases; nucleotides outside the gene matches: 3. Germline V CDR1 and CDR2: SGHAT, FQNNGV. The DNA of the CDR3 is TGTGCCAGCAGCTCCCCTAGCGGGGGGGACATTCAGTACTTC. It is translated as CASSSPSGGDIQYF.

This clone was seen a single time. The genes are TRBV28 and TRBJ2-5; a weak D match, TRBD1 (7 bases). CDR1 MDHEN and CDR2 SYDVKM come from the germline V gene. Trimming removed 2 bases from V and 5 bases from J, with 15 bases in between. CDR3 size: 15 residues. The CDR3 spells CASSLRRGDKETQYF. The CDR3 DNA reads as TGTGCCAGCAGTTTACGCAGGGGGGACAAGGAGACCCAGTACTTC.

V gene TRBV10-3 combines with J gene TRBJ2-7; weak D call: TRBD2 (5 bases). V lost 4 bases and J lost 0, with 7 bases in between. This CDR3 comprises 13 residues. Germline lookup yields CDR1 ENHRY and CDR2 SYGVKD. DNA of the CDR3: TGTGCCATCAGTGGAGGGAGCTCCTACGAGCAGTACTTC. It translates to CAISGGSSYEQYF.

The chain recombines TRBV5-1 with TRBJ2-3; 7 bases agree with TRBD1. J was trimmed by 2 bases and V by 5 bases; bases with no gene match: 8. Germline-derived CDR1 and CDR2 are SGHRS and YFSETQ. CDR3 length equals 15 residues. The CDR3 here is CASRTGTAYTDTQYF. In DNA form, the CDR3 reads TGCGCCAGCAGAACCGGGACAGCCTACACAGATACGCAGTATTTT.

The chain has TRBV7-2 and TRBJ1-1; TRBD1 is a possible D gene (6 bases). Germline loops: CDR1 SGHTA, CDR2 FQGNSA. V was clipped by 2 bases and J by 4 bases, with 17 bases between them. This CDR3 contains 16 residues. The CDR3 DNA is TGTGCCAGCAGCTTAAAAGGCGGAGGGGGGATCACTGAAGCTTTCTTT. Translation: CASSLKGGGGITEAFF.

The CDR3 DNA is TGTGCCAGCAGTTTAATGAGGGGGGGGTCCTACGAGCAGTACTTC. The encoded protein is CASSLMRGGSYEQYF. V and J are TRBV28 and TRBJ2-7; D might be TRBD2 (7 bases). The CDR3 sequence is 15 residues long. From germline, CDR1 is MDHEN and CDR2 SYDVKM. Trimming pared 2 bases from V and 1 base from J, leaving 12 bases between. The full variable domain, completed using reference TRBV28 and TRBJ2-7, is DVKVTQSSRYLVKRTGEKVFLECVQDMDHENMFWYRQDPGLGLRLIYFSYDVKMKEKGDIPEGYSVSREKKERFSLILESASTNQTSMYLCASSLMRGGSYEQYFGPGTRLTVT.

The V call is TRBV7-2, the J call TRBJ1-3, with D perhaps TRBD1 (5 bases). This CDR3 has 15 residues. V was trimmed by 1 base and J by 4 bases, leaving 11 bases between them. Germline V gene lookup returns CDR1 SGHTA and CDR2 FQGNSA. CDR3 DNA sequence: TGTGCCAGCAGCTTAGATGGGGGATTCGGAAACACCATATATTTT. This gives the protein CASSLDGGFGNTIYF.

This chain joins TRBV5-6 and TRBJ1-1; D call uncertain. Germline CDR1 is SGHDT and CDR2 is YYEEEE. The V gene lost 2 bases and the J gene lost 11 bases, with 13 bases spanning the gap. There are 12 residues in the CDR3. CDR3 DNA: TGTGCCAGCAGCTTAGGCTCCCGGGAGGCTTTCTTT. It is translated as CASSLGSREAFF. Supplemented by reference TRBV5-6 and TRBJ1-1, the full variable domain reads DAGVTQSPTHLIKTRGQQVTLRCSPKSGHDTVSWYQQALGQGPQFIFQYYEEEERQRGNFPDRFSGHQFPNYSSELNVNALLLGDSALYLCASSLGSREAFFGQGTRLTVV.

The J gene is TRBJ1-5, the V gene TRBV7-2; 7 bases are a match to TRBD1. V lost 5 bases to trimming and J lost 4 bases; unmatched junction nucleotides: 5. CDR1 SGHTA and CDR2 FQGNSA come from the germline V gene. The CDR3 loop spans 14 amino acids. The CDR3, as DNA: TGTGCCAGCAGCAAACGGGACAGTAATCAGCCCCAGCATTTT. Translated, it gives CASSKRDSNQPQHF. The whole variable domain, remainder taken from reference TRBV7-2 and TRBJ1-5, is GAGVSQSPSNKVTEKGKDVELRCDPISGHTALYWYRQSLGQGLEFLIYFQGNSAPDKSGLPSDRFSAERTGGSVSTLTIQRTQQEDSAVYLCASSKRDSNQPQHFGDGTRLSIL.

V and J are TRBV3-1 (or the pseudogene TRBV3-2) and TRBJ1-2, with a possible D match to TRBD1 (5 bases). The length of the CDR3 is 14 residues. Per germline, CDR1 LGHDT and CDR2 YNNKEL (reference sequence). Trimming took 2 bases from V and 6 from J, leaving 13 bases between them. The CDR3 nucleotides are TGTGCCAGCAGCCAATACCGGGGCCTGGATGGCTACACCTTC. Residues: CASSQYRGLDGYTF.

The chain couples TRBV18 to TRBJ2-7; 11 bases map to TRBD2. Per the germline V gene, CDR1 is KGHSH and CDR2 is LQKENI. CDR3 length equals 14 residues. V lost 3 bases, J lost 7 bases, and 5 bases stayed unmatched. The DNA for the CDR3 is TGTGCCAGCTCACCCCTAGCGGGAGGTGGGGAGCAGTACTTC. Its translation: CASSPLAGGGEQYF.

V gene TRBV7-8 combines with J gene TRBJ2-5, with D maybe TRBD2 (5 bases). CDR3 length equals 12 residues. V was shortened by 2 bases and J by 9 bases, with 10 bases between the two germline ends. CDR1 SGHVS and CDR2 FQNEAQ come from the germline V gene. In DNA form, the CDR3 reads TGTGCCAGCAGCTTATCACCCGGGGCCCAGTACTTC. This gives the protein CASSLSPGAQYF.

The chain uses TRBV2 and TRBJ2-7; D is perhaps TRBD1 (6 bases). With 7 bases removed from V and 3 bases from J, the gap between germline ends came to 10 bases. CDR1 SNHLY and CDR2 FYNNEI come from the germline V gene. The CDR3 covers 12 residues. The CDR3 DNA reads as TGTGCCAGCAAAAACAGGGTCTACGAGCAGTACTTC. It specifies CASKNRVYEQYF.

The chain carries TRBV7-9 and TRBJ1-5; no clear D. The CDR3 sequence is 13 residues long. Germline V CDR1 and CDR2: SEHNR, FQNEAQ (reference sequence). The germline V and J ends were trimmed by 7 bases and 1 base, with 8 bases remaining between them. In nucleotides, the CDR3 is TGTGCCAGCACGGGAACAAGCAATCAGCCCCAGCATTTT. It translates to CASTGTSNQPQHF. The full variable domain, rest sourced from reference TRBV7-9 and TRBJ1-5, is DTGVSQNPRHKITKRGQNVTFRCDPISEHNRLYWYRQTLGQGPEFLTYFQNEAQLEKSRLLSDRFSAERPKGSFSTLEIQRTEQGDSAMYLCASTGTSNQPQHFGDGTRLSIL.

The V call is TRBV6-2 or TRBV6-3, the J call TRBJ2-7; D ambiguous. V dropped 0 bases and J dropped 2 bases, with 14 bases sitting between them. The CDR3 totals 16 residues. The germline gives CDR1 MNHEY, CDR2 SVGEGT. The CDR3 loop reads CASSYSASPFTYEQYF. The CDR3 region has the DNA TGTGCCAGCAGTTACTCAGCCAGTCCCTTTACCTACGAGCAGTACTTC.

The rearrangement joins TRBV7-3 to TRBJ2-7; D is perhaps TRBD1 or TRBD2 (5 bases each). Germline loops: CDR1 SGHTA, CDR2 FQGTGA. The V gene lost 5 bases and the J gene lost 2 bases, with 16 bases spanning the gap. This CDR3 contains 15 residues. CDR3 protein: CASSVTGTQAYEQYF. The CDR3 DNA sequence: TGTGCCAGCAGCGTCACCGGGACGCAGGCCTACGAGCAGTACTTC.

This chain joins TRBV27 and TRBJ1-4; D call uncertain. There are 15 residues in the CDR3. V was shortened by 6 bases and J by 4 bases, with 15 bases between the two germline ends. CDR1 is MNHEY, CDR2 SMNVEV, per germline (reference sequence). As DNA, the CDR3 is TGTGCCAGCAGGGAAGGGCGCCGCCTTAATGAAAAACTGTTTTTT. Residues: CASREGRRLNEKLFF.

Note on this clone: Distinct nucleotide sequences in the sample also encode this CDR3. The V call is TRBV5-4, the J call TRBJ1-2; a possible D gene is TRBD1 (6 bases). V gave up 2 bases and J gave up 1 base, with 12 bases separating them. This CDR3 region has 15 residues. CDR1 is SGHNT and CDR2 is YYREEE in the germline V gene (reference sequence). The DNA for the CDR3 is TGTGCCAGCAGCTTCGACAGGATACTTAACTATGGCTACACCTTC. It is translated as CASSFDRILNYGYTF.